Many counts were recorded for the clone carrying this T cell receptor (beta chain). Its antigen is still unknown. The entry originates in a study of CD8 T cells in ankylosing spondylitis. Molecular-barcoded quantitative 5'-RACE produced these TCR beta libraries. TCRdb reanalysed the 5' RACE reads using MiXCR and keeps one entry per CDR3 protein. The sample contains more than 600,000 distinct CDR3 sequences, 19% of which appear only once. The CDR3 is 14 residues long. CDR1 and CDR2 from the germline V gene are MNHEY and SMNVEV (reference sequence). V lost 0 bases to trimming and J lost 7 bases, with 12 bases between them. General observations from the study: Disease-associated clones were reportedly significantly overrepresented in matched ankylosing spondylitis synovial fluid. Disease-linked clones had a CD8+ phenotype and relatively low frequency in peripheral blood. A motif in TCR beta, a set of fewer than ten highly homologous variants, appeared characteristic of ankylosing spondylitis blood.

This chain links TRBV27 with TRBJ1-2; no clear D gene. The specimen was blood, either unsorted or a sorted T cell fraction (not recorded which). The receptor's source is a male donor with ankylosing spondylitis. The DNA of the CDR3 is TGTGCCAGCAGTTTATCGGCTGCCTTACCTGGCTACACCTTC. Protein product: CASSLSAALPGYTF.